This T cell receptor beta chain was observed in a study of cytomegalovirus exposure and HLA in healthy donors. Concerning this clone itself: Its antigen is undetermined. Different DNA sequences within this sample yield the same CDR3.

PCR employed 60 Vbeta and 13 Jbeta primers. Some clones are missing from TCRdb's copy, which holds only in-frame ones; the method was immunoSEQ multiplex PCR. The sample carries 180,000 or so clones, around 82% recorded once. Study conclusions and caveats: In most subjects, TCR beta sequences reportedly gave accurate predictions of HLA-A and HLA-B alleles. There were 150 or so TCR beta chains listed as cytomegalovirus-associated. A later examination showed that TCR association rates differed by HLA locus, with DRB1 most and HLA-C fewest.

This CDR3 has 18 residues. The junction had 15 bases not matched to a gene; V was cut back by 4 bases and J by 3 bases. In germline, CDR1 is SNHLY, CDR2 FYNNEI. Sequencing input: PBMCs. The sequence derives from a woman younger than 45 in good health and CMV-seropositive. The chain has TRBV2 and TRBJ1-5, with 7 bases that match TRBD1. The CDR3 DNA reads as TGTGCCAGCAGTGGAATGGTGCCGGGACAGAGACCCAATCAGCCCCAGCATTTT. Protein product: CASSGMVPGQRPNQPQHF.